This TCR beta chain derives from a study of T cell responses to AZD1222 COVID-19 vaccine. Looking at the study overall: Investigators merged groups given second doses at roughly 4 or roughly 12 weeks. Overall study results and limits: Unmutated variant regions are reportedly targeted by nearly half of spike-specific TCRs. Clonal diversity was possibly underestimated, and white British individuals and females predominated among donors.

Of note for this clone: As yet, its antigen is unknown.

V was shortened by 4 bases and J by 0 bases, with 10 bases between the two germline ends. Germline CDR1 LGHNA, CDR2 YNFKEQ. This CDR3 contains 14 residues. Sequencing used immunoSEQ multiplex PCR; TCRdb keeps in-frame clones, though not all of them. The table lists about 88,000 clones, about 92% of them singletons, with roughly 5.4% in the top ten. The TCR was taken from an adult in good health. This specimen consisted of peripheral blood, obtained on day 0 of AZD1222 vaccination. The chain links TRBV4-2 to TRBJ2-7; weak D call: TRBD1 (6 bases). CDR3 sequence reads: CASSPDSSSYEQYF. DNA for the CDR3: TGTGCCAGCAGCCCGGACAGTAGCTCCTACGAGCAGTACTTC.